This passage covers 16 T cell receptor beta chains from one sample sequenced in a study of T cells after yellow fever vaccination. TCRdb recomputed calls from the 5' RACE reads with MiXCR, one row per CDR3 protein. Of roughly 65,000 distinct CDR3 sequences listed, around 6.2% are singletons. The material was CD4+ T cells sorted from PBMCs, obtained around 14 days after the first yellow fever vaccination. The source of these receptors is a man aged 18-30 years who received the YFV17D yellow fever vaccine.

This clonotype was detected ten times or more. The chain carries TRBV9 and TRBJ1-6, with 9 bases fitting TRBD1. Germline loops: CDR1 SGDLS, CDR2 YYNGEE. V shed 3 bases and J 7 bases; nucleotides not matched to a gene: 5. This CDR3 has 15 residues. The CDR3 reads CASSAPTGGNSPLHF. CDR3 nucleotides: TGTGCCAGCAGCGCCCCGACAGGGGGGAATTCACCCCTCCACTTT.

The table lists this clonotype with many counts. This chain links TRBV12-3 or TRBV12-4 with TRBJ2-5; TRBD1 agrees at 8 bases. J lost 0 bases, V lost 5 bases, and 11 bases had no gene match. The CDR3 runs 17 residues. The CDR3 region is CASSPDGRQGYQETQYF. DNA of the CDR3: TGTGCCAGCAGTCCGGATGGCCGACAGGGGTACCAAGAGACCCAGTACTTC.

This clonotype showed up many times. The V and J genes are TRBV5-1 and TRBJ2-2; D gene ambiguous. The CDR3 sequence is 16 residues long. V gave up 4 bases and J gave up 1 base, with 14 bases separating them. CDR1 is SGHRS and CDR2 is YFSETQ in the germline V gene. The CDR3 DNA follows: TGCGCCAGCAGCATCCGACCTGGTAGGAACACCGGGGAGCTGTTTTTT. Translation: CASSIRPGRNTGELFF.

The genes are TRBV5-1 and TRBJ1-1; no definite D call. This CDR3 is 15 amino acids long. The V gene lost 1 base and the J gene lost 0 bases, with 10 bases spanning the gap. Germline assignment: CDR1 SGHRS and CDR2 YFSETQ. CDR3 nucleotide sequence: TGCGCCAGCAGCTTGTGGAACAGACTGAACACTGAAGCTTTCTTT. Translation gives CASSLWNRLNTEAFF.

This clonotype was seen ten or more times. V and J are TRBV11-2 and TRBJ2-7; the D gene is possibly TRBD1 (6 bases). The CDR3 spans 13 residues. Germline V gives CDR1 SGHAT, CDR2 FQNNGV. The V and J ends lost 5 bases and 9 bases respectively, with 17 bases between them. The CDR3 DNA is TGTGCCAGCAGCCAAACCGAGGGGGTTGGGCAGTACTTC. It codes for CASSQTEGVGQYF.

This clonotype was observed many times. The chain carries TRBV12-3 or TRBV12-4 and TRBJ2-3, with D possibly matching TRBD2 (5 bases). Trimming cost V 6 bases and J 4 bases, with 11 bases left between them. There are 13 residues in the CDR3. In DNA, the CDR3 is TGTGCCAGCAGACCCGGGATAGCAGATACGCAGTATTTT. Its protein product is CASRPGIADTQYF.

This clonotype was seen at least ten times. The chain couples TRBV18 to TRBJ2-7, with D maybe TRBD1 (6 bases). The germline V and J ends were trimmed by 3 bases and 9 bases, with 24 bases remaining between them. CDR1 and CDR2 from the germline V gene are KGHSH and LQKENI. The CDR3 totals 16 residues. The DNA for the CDR3 is TGTGCCAGCTCACCGGCTGCCGGGACAACAGAAGGGACGCAGTACTTC. It codes for CASSPAAGTTEGTQYF.

This clonotype was observed at least ten times. The chain links TRBV5-1 to TRBJ2-3; D possibly matches TRBD1 or TRBD2 (6 bases each). The CDR3 has 14 residues. V lost 6 bases to trimming and J lost 5 bases, with 16 bases between them. The germline V gene has CDR1 SGHRS and CDR2 YFSETQ. Here the CDR3 reads CASNQGGPGDTQYF. CDR3 sequence (DNA): TGCGCCAGCAATCAAGGGGGGCCGGGAGATACGCAGTATTTT.

This clonotype has more than one count but fewer than ten. This rearrangement joins TRBV18 to TRBJ2-5; D is undetermined. The V gene's germline CDR1 is KGHSH and CDR2 LQKENI. V lost 4 bases and J lost 5, with 17 bases in between. The CDR3 is made up of 15 amino acids. CDR3 loop: CASSRSSSLLETQYF. DNA for the CDR3: TGTGCCAGCTCACGGTCGAGTAGCCTTTTGGAGACCCAGTACTTC.

This clonotype has ten or more counts. The chain carries TRBV7-2 and TRBJ1-5, with a weak D call TRBD1 (6 bases). The CDR3 has 15 residues. Germline V gives CDR1 SGHTA, CDR2 FQGNSA. The V end was cut by 3 bases, the J end by 5 bases, with 14 bases between. The CDR3 loop is CASSFDTGTHQPQHF. For the CDR3, the DNA is TGTGCCAGCAGCTTTGATACAGGGACCCATCAGCCCCAGCATTTT.

In its sample, this clonotype was seen a few times. V and J are TRBV5-5 and TRBJ2-3; 9 bases agree with TRBD2. V dropped 4 bases and J dropped 6; count of bases not matched to a gene: 6. The CDR3 totals 14 residues. Germline V gene data show CDR1 as SGHKS and CDR2 as YYEKEE (reference sequence). The CDR3 loop reads CASSPGLAGDTQYF. The CDR3 coding sequence is TGTGCCAGCAGCCCGGGACTAGCCGGGGATACGCAGTATTTT.

Ten or more counts support this clonotype. This sequence joins TRBV18 and TRBJ1-1, with 8 bases identical to TRBD1. The germline CDR1 and CDR2 sequences are KGHSH and LQKENI. V lost 6 bases to trimming and J lost 8 bases; unmatched junction nucleotides: 5. The CDR3 contains 12 residues. The CDR3 DNA sequence: TGTGCCAGCTCCCCGGACAGGGCCGAAGCTTTCTTT. It codes for CASSPDRAEAFF.

This clonotype was seen at least ten times. Here the CDR3 DNA reads TGTGCCAGCAGAGCCTGGACGGGCGGGGGGGATACGCAGTATTTT. Translation gives CASRAWTGGGDTQYF. The chain carries TRBV25-1 and TRBJ2-3; 8 nucleotides align to TRBD2. This CDR3 spans 15 amino acids. The J segment lost 6 bases and the V segment lost 6 bases, leaving 11 bases of the junction unmatched. Germline lookup yields CDR1 MGHDK and CDR2 SYGVNS.

The sample holds many counts of this clonotype. The J gene is TRBJ2-1, the V gene TRBV7-7; D might be TRBD1 (5 bases). Germline values: CDR1 SSHAT, CDR2 FNYEAQ (reference sequence). The CDR3 contains 12 residues. V lost 2 bases and J 11 bases, leaving 10 bases between the germline ends. DNA for the CDR3: TGTGCCAGCAGCTTAACGTCAGGGAAGCAGTTCTTC. Protein product: CASSLTSGKQFF.

This clonotype was picked up many times. This chain joins TRBV5-1 and TRBJ2-7; D unresolved. Germline values: CDR1 SGHRS, CDR2 YFSETQ. This CDR3 region has 15 residues. Trimming removed 0 bases from V and 2 bases from J, with 12 bases in between. The CDR3 loop reads CASSLGRALTYEQYF. DNA of the CDR3: TGCGCCAGCAGCTTGGGAAGGGCCCTAACCTACGAGCAGTACTTC.

This clonotype was observed many times. The chain uses TRBV6-2 or TRBV6-3 and TRBJ2-7, with D tentatively TRBD2 (6 bases). Trimming removed 2 bases at V and 6 bases at J, with 17 bases between. The CDR3 totals 15 residues. Germline V gene lookup returns CDR1 MNHEY and CDR2 SVGEGT. The CDR3 nucleotides read TGTGCCAGCAGTTACCCCAGGACTAATCTAGGCGAGCAGTACGTC. Amino acid sequence: CASSYPRTNLGEQYV.